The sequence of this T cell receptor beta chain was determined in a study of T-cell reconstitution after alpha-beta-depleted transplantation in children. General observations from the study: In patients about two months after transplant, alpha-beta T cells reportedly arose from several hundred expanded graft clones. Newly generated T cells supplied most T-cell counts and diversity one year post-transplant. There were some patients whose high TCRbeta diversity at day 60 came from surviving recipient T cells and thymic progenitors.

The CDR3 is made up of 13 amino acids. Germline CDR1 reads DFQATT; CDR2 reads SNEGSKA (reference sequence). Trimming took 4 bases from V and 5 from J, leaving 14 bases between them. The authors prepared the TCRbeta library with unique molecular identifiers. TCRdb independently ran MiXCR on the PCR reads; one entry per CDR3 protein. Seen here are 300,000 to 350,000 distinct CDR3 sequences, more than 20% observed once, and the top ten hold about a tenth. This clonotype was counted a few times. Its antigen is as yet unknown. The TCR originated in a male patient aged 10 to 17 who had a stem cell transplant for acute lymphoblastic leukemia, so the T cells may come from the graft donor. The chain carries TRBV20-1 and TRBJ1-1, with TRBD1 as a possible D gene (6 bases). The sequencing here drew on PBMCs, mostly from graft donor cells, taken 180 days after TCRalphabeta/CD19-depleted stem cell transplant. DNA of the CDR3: TGCAGTGCTATTCTCAGGGGAGGGACTGAAGCTTTCTTT. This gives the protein CSAILRGGTEAFF.